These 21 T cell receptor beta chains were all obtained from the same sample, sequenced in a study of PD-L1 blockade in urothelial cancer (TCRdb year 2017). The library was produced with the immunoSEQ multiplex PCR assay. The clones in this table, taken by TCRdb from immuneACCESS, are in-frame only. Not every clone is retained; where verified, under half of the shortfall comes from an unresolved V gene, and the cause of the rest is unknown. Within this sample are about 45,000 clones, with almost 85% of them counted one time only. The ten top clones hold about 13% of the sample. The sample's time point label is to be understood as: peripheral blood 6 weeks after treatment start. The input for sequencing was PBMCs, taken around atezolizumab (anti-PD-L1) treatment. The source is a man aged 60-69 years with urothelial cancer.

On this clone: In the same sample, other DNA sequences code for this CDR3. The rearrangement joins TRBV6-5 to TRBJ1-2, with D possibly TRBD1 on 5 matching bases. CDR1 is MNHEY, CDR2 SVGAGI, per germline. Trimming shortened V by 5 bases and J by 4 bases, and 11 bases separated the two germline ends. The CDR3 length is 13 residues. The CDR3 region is CASSPDSSYGYTF. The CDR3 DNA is TGTGCCAGCAGTCCCGACAGCTCCTATGGCTACACCTTC.

In DNA form, the CDR3 reads TGTGCCAGCAGTTCGTCCCGGGAAGCTTTCTTT. Its protein is CASSSSREAFF. J is TRBJ1-1 and V is TRBV28; D is uncertain. V lost 4 bases and J lost 8, with 8 bases in between. Looked up from germline, CDR1 is MDHEN and CDR2 is SYDVKM. The CDR3 is 11 residues long.

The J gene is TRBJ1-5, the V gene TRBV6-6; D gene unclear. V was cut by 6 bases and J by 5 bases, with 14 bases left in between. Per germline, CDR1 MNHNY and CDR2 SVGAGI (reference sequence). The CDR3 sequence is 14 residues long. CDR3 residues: CASSPYGRDQPQHF. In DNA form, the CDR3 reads TGTGCCAGCAGCCCTTATGGCCGGGATCAGCCCCAGCATTTT.

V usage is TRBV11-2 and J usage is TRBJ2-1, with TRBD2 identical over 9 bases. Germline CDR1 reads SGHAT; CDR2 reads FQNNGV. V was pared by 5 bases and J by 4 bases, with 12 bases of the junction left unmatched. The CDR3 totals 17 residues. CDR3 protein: CASSTRPGGRVYNEQFF. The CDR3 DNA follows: TGTGCCAGCAGCACCCGGCCTGGCGGGAGGGTATACAATGAGCAGTTCTTC.

In nucleotides, the CDR3 is TGCGCCAGCAGCTTGGGGCTTGCGGGGGGGCCTAAGTTGAATACGCAGTATTTT. Protein sequence: CASSLGLAGGPKLNTQYF. This rearrangement joins TRBV5-1 to TRBJ2-3; the match to TRBD2 covers 9 bases. Trimming at V came to 0 bases and at J to 7 bases, leaving 15 bases not matched to a gene. CDR1 and CDR2 (germline): SGHRS, YFSETQ. CDR3 length: 18 amino acids.

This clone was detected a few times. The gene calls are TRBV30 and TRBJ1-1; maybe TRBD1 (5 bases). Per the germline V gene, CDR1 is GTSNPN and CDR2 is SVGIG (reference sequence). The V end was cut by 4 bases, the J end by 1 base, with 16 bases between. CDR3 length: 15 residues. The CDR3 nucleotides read TGTGCCTGGAAATTGTTAGGAGGGGAGAACACTGAAGCTTTCTTT. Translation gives CAWKLLGGENTEAFF. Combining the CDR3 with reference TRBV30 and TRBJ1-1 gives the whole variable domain SQTIHQWPATLVQPVGSPLSLECTVEGTSNPNLYWYRQAAGRGLQLLFYSVGIGQISSEVPQNLSASRPQDRQFILSSKKLLLSDSGFYLCAWKLLGGENTEAFFGQGTRLTVV.

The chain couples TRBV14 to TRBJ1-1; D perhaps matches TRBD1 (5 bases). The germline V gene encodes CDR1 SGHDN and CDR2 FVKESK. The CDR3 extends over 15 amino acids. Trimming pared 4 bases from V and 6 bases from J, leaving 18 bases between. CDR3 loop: CASSLRAPGSSEAFF. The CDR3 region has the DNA TGTGCCAGCAGCCTCCGCGCTCCAGGGTCTTCTGAAGCTTTCTTT.

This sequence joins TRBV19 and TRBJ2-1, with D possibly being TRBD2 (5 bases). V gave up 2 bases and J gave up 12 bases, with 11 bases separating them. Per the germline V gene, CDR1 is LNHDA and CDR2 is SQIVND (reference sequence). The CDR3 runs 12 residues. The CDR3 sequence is CASSIPPLGQFF. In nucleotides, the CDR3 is TGTGCCAGTAGTATACCCCCACTAGGGCAGTTCTTC. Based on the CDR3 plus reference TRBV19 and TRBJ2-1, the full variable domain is DGGITQSPKYLFRKEGQNVTLSCEQNLNHDAMYWYRQDPGQGLRLIYYSQIVNDFQKGDIAEGYSVSREKKESFPLTVTSAQKNPTAFYLCASSIPPLGQFFGPGTRLTVL.

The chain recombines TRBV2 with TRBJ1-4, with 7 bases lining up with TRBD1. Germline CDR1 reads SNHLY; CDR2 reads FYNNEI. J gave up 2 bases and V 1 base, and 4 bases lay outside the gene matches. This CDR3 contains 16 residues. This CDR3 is CASSEEGTVTNEKLFF. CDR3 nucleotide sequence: TGTGCCAGCAGTGAAGAGGGGACAGTTACTAATGAAAAACTGTTTTTT.

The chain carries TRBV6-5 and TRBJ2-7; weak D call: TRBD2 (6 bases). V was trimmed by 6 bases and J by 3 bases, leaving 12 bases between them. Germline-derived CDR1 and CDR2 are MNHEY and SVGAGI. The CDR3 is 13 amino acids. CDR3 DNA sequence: TGTGCCAGCAGCGCGGGACTTCTCTACGAGCAGTACTTC. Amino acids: CASSAGLLYEQYF.

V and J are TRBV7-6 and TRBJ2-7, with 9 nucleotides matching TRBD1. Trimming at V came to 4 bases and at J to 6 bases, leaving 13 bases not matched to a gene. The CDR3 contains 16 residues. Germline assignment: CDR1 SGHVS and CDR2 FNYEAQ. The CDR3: CASSSLSGTGTAEQYF. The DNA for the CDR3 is TGTGCCAGCAGCTCTCTCTCCGGGACAGGGACGGCCGAGCAGTACTTC.

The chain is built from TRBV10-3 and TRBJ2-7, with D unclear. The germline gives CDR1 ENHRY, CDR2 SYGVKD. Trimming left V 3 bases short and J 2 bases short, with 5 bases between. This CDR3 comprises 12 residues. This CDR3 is CAISDQTYEQYF. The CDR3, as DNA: TGTGCCATCAGTGATCAGACCTACGAGCAGTACTTC.

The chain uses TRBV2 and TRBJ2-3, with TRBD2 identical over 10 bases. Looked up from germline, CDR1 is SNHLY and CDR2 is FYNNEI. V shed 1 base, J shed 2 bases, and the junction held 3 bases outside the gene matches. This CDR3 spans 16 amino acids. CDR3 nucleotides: TGTGCCAGCAGTGAAGGGCTAGCGGGGGCCACAGATACGCAGTATTTT. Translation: CASSEGLAGATDTQYF. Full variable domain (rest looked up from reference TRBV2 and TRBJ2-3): EPEVTQTPSHQVTQMGQEVILRCVPISNHLYFYWYRQILGQKVEFLVSFYNNEISEKSEIFDDQFSVERPDGSNFTLKIRSTKLEDSAMYFCASSEGLAGATDTQYFGPGTRLTVL.

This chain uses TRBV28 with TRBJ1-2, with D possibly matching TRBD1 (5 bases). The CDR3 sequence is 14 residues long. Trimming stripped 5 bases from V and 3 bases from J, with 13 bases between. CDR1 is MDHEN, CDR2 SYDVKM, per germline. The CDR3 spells CASSLNGGYYGYTF. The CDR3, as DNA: TGTGCCAGCAGTCTTAATGGGGGGTACTATGGCTACACCTTC.

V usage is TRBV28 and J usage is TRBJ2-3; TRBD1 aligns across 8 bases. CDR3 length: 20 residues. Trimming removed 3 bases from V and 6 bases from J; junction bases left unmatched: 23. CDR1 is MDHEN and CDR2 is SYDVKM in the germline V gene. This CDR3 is CASSFDFGLSSGGSLDTQYF. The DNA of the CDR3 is TGTGCCAGCAGTTTTGATTTCGGGTTGTCCTCAGGGGGCAGTTTGGATACGCAGTATTTT.

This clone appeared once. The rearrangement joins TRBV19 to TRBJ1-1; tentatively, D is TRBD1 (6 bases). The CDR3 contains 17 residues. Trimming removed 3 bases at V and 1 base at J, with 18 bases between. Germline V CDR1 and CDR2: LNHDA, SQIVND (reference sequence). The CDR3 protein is CASSIRRGRLRNTEAFF. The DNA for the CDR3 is TGTGCCAGTAGTATTCGTAGGGGGAGATTAAGGAACACTGAAGCTTTCTTT.

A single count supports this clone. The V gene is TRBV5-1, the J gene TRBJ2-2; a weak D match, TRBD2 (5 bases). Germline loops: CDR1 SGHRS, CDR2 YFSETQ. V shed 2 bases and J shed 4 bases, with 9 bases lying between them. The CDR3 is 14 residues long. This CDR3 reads CASSFGGSTGELFF. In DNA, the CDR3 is TGCGCCAGCAGCTTTGGAGGATCCACCGGGGAGCTGTTTTTT.

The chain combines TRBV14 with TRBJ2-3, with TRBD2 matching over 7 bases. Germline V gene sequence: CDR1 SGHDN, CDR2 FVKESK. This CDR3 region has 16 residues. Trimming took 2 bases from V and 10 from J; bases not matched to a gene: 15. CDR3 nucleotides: TGTGCCAGCAGCCAAAAGGCGACTAGCCTCCCCCCTGCGCAGTATTTT. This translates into CASSQKATSLPPAQYF.

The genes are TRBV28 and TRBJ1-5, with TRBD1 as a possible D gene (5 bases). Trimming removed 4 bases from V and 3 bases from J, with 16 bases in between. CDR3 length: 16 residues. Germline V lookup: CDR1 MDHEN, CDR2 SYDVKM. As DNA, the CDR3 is TGTGCCAGCAGTTCATCCAGGGTGGTGAACAATCAGCCCCAGCATTTT. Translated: CASSSSRVVNNQPQHF.

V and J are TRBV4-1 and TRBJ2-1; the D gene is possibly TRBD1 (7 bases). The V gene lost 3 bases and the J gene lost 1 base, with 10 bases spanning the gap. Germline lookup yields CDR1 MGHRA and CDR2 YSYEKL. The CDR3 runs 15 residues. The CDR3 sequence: CASSHRGESYNEQFF. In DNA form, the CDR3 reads TGCGCCAGCAGCCACAGGGGGGAGTCCTACAATGAGCAGTTCTTC.

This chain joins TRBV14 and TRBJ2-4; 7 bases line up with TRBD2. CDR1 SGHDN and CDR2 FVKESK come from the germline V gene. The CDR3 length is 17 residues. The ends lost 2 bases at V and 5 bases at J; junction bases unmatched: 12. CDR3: CASSQSSGGSGENIQYF. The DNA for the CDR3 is TGTGCCAGCAGCCAAAGTTCCGGCGGGAGTGGGGAAAACATTCAGTACTTC.